One sample yielded the 23 T cell receptor beta chains listed below, sequenced in a study of blood T cells in healthy people across ages. A J-beta primer mix and a sample-barcoded 5' primer were used in a second PCR of roughly 6 to 12 cycles. TCRdb re-called the 5' RACE reads through MiXCR, storing one row per CDR3 protein. The sample includes some 560,000 distinct CDR3 sequences, approximately 26% seen only once; the top ten take approximately 3.5%. This sample also appeared in a second study, on T cells of mothers and their children.

The material sequenced was blood. These receptors all stem from a boy between 2 and 10 years old in good health.

A few counts support this clonotype. The chain links TRBV7-2 to TRBJ2-7, with D possibly matching TRBD2 (6 bases). This CDR3 is 16 amino acids long. V dropped 5 bases and J dropped 4 bases, with 21 bases sitting between them. Germline CDR1 is SGHTA and CDR2 is FQGNSA. CDR3: CASSPRGAGSTYEQYF. DNA for the CDR3: TGTGCCAGCAGCCCCCGCGGCGCGGGGAGCACGTACGAGCAGTACTTC.

A few counts support this clonotype. CDR3 sequence: CSAGRAGSNEQFF. The CDR3 region has the DNA TGCAGCGCCGGCCGAGCGGGTTCCAATGAGCAGTTCTTC. This chain connects TRBV29-1 to TRBJ2-1, with D possibly being TRBD2 (6 bases). V shed 7 bases and J shed 6 bases, with 16 bases lying between them. Germline V lookup: CDR1 SQVTM, CDR2 ANQGSEA. The CDR3 is 13 residues long.

The chain uses TRBV12-3 or TRBV12-4 and TRBJ1-2, with TRBD1 as a possible D gene (6 bases). The CDR3 extends over 14 amino acids. Deletions cut 7 bases from V and 0 bases from J, with 12 bases between. The CDR3 region is CASTRDNPNYGYTF. In DNA, the CDR3 is TGTGCCAGCACTCGGGACAACCCTAACTATGGCTACACCTTC.

This clonotype was seen a few times. The CDR3 protein is CSARDRQRVEQFF. The DNA of the CDR3 is TGCAGTGCTAGAGATCGGCAGCGGGTGGAGCAGTTCTTC. The chain uses TRBV20-1 and TRBJ2-5, with TRBD2 as a possible D gene (6 bases). The end of the DNA fits TRBJ2-1 better, so the J call may be wrong. CDR3 size: 13 residues. Germline loops: CDR1 DFQATT, CDR2 SNEGSKA (reference sequence).

This clonotype was detected only a few times. This sequence joins TRBV10-3 and TRBJ2-1; D is ambiguous. The DNA end is a closer match to TRBJ2-5, so the J assignment may be wrong. The CDR3 loop spans 12 amino acids. CDR1 is ENHRY, CDR2 SYGVKD, per germline. The CDR3 loop reads CAIGSAKETQYF. CDR3 sequence (DNA): TGTGCCATCGGTTCAGCGAAGGAGACCCAGTACTTC.

V usage is TRBV28 and J usage is TRBJ2-7, with 11 bases that match TRBD1. The germline CDR1 and CDR2 sequences are MDHEN and SYDVKM. The CDR3 is 15 residues long. The ends lost 5 bases at V and 4 bases at J; junction bases unmatched: 7. The CDR3 DNA is TGTGCCAGCAGTCCCGTTGGACAGGGGGCTTACGAGCAGTACTTC. It encodes CASSPVGQGAYEQYF.

The chain combines TRBV20-1 with TRBJ2-3; no definite D call. With 7 bases removed from V and 3 bases from J, the gap between germline ends came to 8 bases. This CDR3 has 11 residues. Germline V CDR1 and CDR2: DFQATT, SNEGSKA (reference sequence). The CDR3 here is CSGGSTDTQYF. The CDR3 nucleotides are TGCAGTGGGGGTAGTACAGATACGCAGTATTTT.

This chain connects TRBV21-1 to TRBJ2-5. TRBV21-1 has pseudogene status. The CDR3 length is 10 residues. The chain's CDR3 is CASSDYIPYF. DNA of the CDR3: TGTGCCAGCAGCGATTACATCCCGTACTTC.

V usage is TRBV27 and J usage is TRBJ2-5, with D perhaps matching TRBD2 (6 bases). This CDR3 comprises 14 residues. Between the trimmed V and J ends, which lost 5 bases and 1 base, there was a span of 11 bases. Looked up from germline, CDR1 is MNHEY and CDR2 is SMNVEV (reference sequence). The CDR3 sequence is CASSPFSGQETQYF. CDR3 nucleotide sequence: TGTGCCAGCAGTCCCTTTAGCGGCCAAGAGACCCAGTACTTC.

This clonotype came up a few times. The rearrangement uses TRBV10-3 and TRBJ1-5, with a tentative D call TRBD1 (5 bases). The CDR3 runs to 19 residues. Germline CDR1 is ENHRY and CDR2 is SYGVKD. The ends were cut back, 0 bases at V and 0 bases at J, with 18 bases in the middle. CDR3 in amino acids: CAISESVSGRRDSNQPQHF. The CDR3 nucleotides read TGTGCCATCAGTGAGTCTGTCTCAGGGCGTAGAGATAGCAATCAGCCCCAGCATTTT.

This clonotype has at least ten counts. The rearrangement uses TRBV10-3 and TRBJ2-5; D not resolved. This CDR3 comprises 12 residues. In germline, CDR1 is ENHRY, CDR2 SYGVKD. Trimming cost V 6 bases and J 1 base, with 6 bases left between them. CDR3 nucleotides: TGTGCCATCAGCGCTACCCAAGAGACCCAGTACTTC. Translating gives CAISATQETQYF.

This chain links TRBV29-1 with TRBJ1-5, with 9 bases that match TRBD1. There are 17 residues in the CDR3. The germline V gene encodes CDR1 SQVTM and CDR2 ANQGSEA. Trimming removed 0 bases from V and 2 bases from J; junction bases left unmatched: 8. The CDR3 loop reads CSVEDLQGQGGNQPQHF. The CDR3 DNA is TGCAGCGTTGAAGATCTTCAGGGACAGGGTGGCAATCAGCCCCAGCATTTT. Drawing the rest from reference TRBV29-1 and TRBJ1-5, the complete variable domain is SAVISQKPSRDICQRGTSLTIQCQVDSQVTMMFWYRQQPGQSLTLIATANQGSEATYESGFVIDKFPISRPNLTFSTLTVSNMSPEDSSIYLCSVEDLQGQGGNQPQHFGDGTRLSIL.

The chain uses TRBV12-3 or TRBV12-4 and TRBJ2-5; D gene unclear. Trimming shortened V by 5 bases and J by 4 bases, and 11 bases separated the two germline ends. The CDR3 sequence is 13 residues long. The CDR3 is CASSIGERETQYF. CDR3 DNA: TGTGCCAGCAGTATCGGAGAGCGAGAGACCCAGTACTTC.

This clonotype was counted a few times. The chain is built from TRBV25-1 and TRBJ1-4; D might be TRBD1 (5 bases). V shed 8 bases and J shed 7 bases, with 11 bases lying between them. The germline gives CDR1 MGHDK, CDR2 SYGVNS. CDR3 length: 12 residues. CDR3 region: CASRDSGEKLFF. The CDR3 DNA is TGTGCCAGCCGGGACTCCGGTGAAAAACTGTTTTTT.

This clonotype was seen more than once but under ten times. The rearrangement joins TRBV2 to TRBJ1-4; perhaps TRBD1 as D (5 bases). The CDR3 is 14 residues long. Trimming shortened V by 3 bases and J by 8 bases, and 13 bases separated the two germline ends. Germline V lookup: CDR1 SNHLY, CDR2 FYNNEI. CDR3 in DNA: TGTGCCAGCAGTGATGGGCAGGGCGAGGAAAAACTGTTTTTT. The encoded protein is CASSDGQGEEKLFF.

The CDR3 DNA reads as TGTGCCAGTCGGGGGCGGAAGAACACCGGGGAGCTGTTTTTT. The encoded protein is CASRGRKNTGELFF. This chain joins TRBV27 and TRBJ2-2, with D perhaps given as TRBD1 or TRBD2 (6 bases each). In germline, CDR1 is MNHEY, CDR2 SMNVEV (reference sequence). CDR3 length: 14 residues. With 9 bases removed from V and 1 base from J, the gap between germline ends came to 12 bases.

This clonotype came up a few times. J is TRBJ1-1 and V is TRBV3-1; D might be TRBD1 (5 bases). V lost 4 bases, J lost 6 bases, and 15 bases lay in between. Germline V CDR1 and CDR2: LGHDT, YNNKEL (reference sequence). The CDR3 spans 14 residues. In DNA form, the CDR3 reads TGTGCCAGCAGCCCCAGGGCGCACCCCGCTGAAGCTTTCTTT. Protein product: CASSPRAHPAEAFF.

The table lists this clonotype with a few counts. The chain joins TRBV27 to TRBJ1-2, with D perhaps matching TRBD1 (5 bases). V lost 2 bases and J 3 bases, leaving 10 bases between the germline ends. This CDR3 has 14 amino acids. CDR1 is MNHEY and CDR2 is SMNVEV in the germline V gene (reference sequence). CDR3 region: CASSLHQGDYGYTF. The DNA for the CDR3 is TGTGCCAGCAGTTTACACCAGGGAGACTATGGCTACACCTTC.

This clonotype was recorded once. The rearrangement uses TRBV20-1 and TRBJ2-5; D might be TRBD1 (6 bases). The CDR3 is 13 amino acids. CDR1 and CDR2 (germline): DFQATT, SNEGSKA (reference sequence). V gave up 1 base and J gave up 7 bases, with 13 bases separating them. CDR3 sequence reads: CSARGTGPRTQYF. CDR3 DNA: TGCAGTGCTAGAGGTACAGGGCCGAGGACCCAGTACTTC.

The chain has TRBV5-1 and TRBJ2-7; D is possibly TRBD1 (5 bases). The ends were cut back, 0 bases at V and 5 bases at J, with 9 bases in the middle. This CDR3 region has 13 residues. Germline CDR1 is SGHRS and CDR2 is YFSETQ. The CDR3 region is CASSLVQGHEQYF. The CDR3 DNA reads TGCGCCAGCAGCTTGGTTCAGGGCCACGAGCAGTACTTC.

The rearrangement joins TRBV11-2 to TRBJ2-6, with a weak D call TRBD2 (6 bases). The V end lost 4 bases, the J end lost 0 bases, and 10 bases lay between the germline ends. CDR1 is SGHAT, CDR2 FQNNGV, per germline. The CDR3 runs to 16 residues. CDR3: CASSSGAPSGANVLTF. The CDR3, as DNA: TGTGCCAGCAGCTCGGGAGCTCCCTCTGGGGCCAACGTCCTGACTTTC.

This clonotype was observed a handful of times. V and J are TRBV10-3 and TRBJ1-2; D gene uncertain. Germline CDR1 and CDR2: ENHRY and SYGVKD. With 0 bases removed from V and 7 bases from J, the gap between germline ends came to 12 bases. This CDR3 spans 14 amino acids. Written as DNA, the CDR3 is TGTGCCATCAGTGAGTCGGTGAGAGGAATTGGCTACACCTTC. Its protein product is CAISESVRGIGYTF.

In its sample, this clonotype was seen a few times. The chain couples TRBV12-3 or TRBV12-4 to TRBJ2-7; 9 nucleotides line up with TRBD2. CDR3 length: 13 amino acids. V shed 6 bases, J shed 3 bases, and the junction held 3 bases outside the gene matches. CDR3 coding DNA: TGTGCCAGCAGCGAGACTAGCGGCTACGAGCAGTACTTC. Its protein is CASSETSGYEQYF.